The table lists the clone carrying this TCR beta chain with a count of one. The data belong to a study of cytomegalovirus exposure and HLA in healthy donors. A multiplex PCR was run with 60 Vbeta primers and 13 Jbeta primers. The table came from immunoSEQ multiplex PCR; TCRdb's copy has only in-frame clones and leaves some out. The table lists about 140,000 clones, roughly 75% of them singletons. J was trimmed by 2 bases and V by 0 bases; bases with no gene match: 1. This CDR3 spans 16 amino acids. The germline gives CDR1 LNHNV, CDR2 YYDKDF (reference sequence). The specimen sequenced was PBMCs. V and J are TRBV15 and TRBJ2-1, with 10 bases matching TRBD1. This sequence originates from a female donor in good health and CMV-seronegative. This chain's CDR3 is CATSRDGQGAYNEQFF. The DNA for the CDR3 is TGTGCCACCAGCAGAGATGGACAGGGGGCCTACAATGAGCAGTTCTTC.